This TCR beta chain originates from a study of T cells in localized non-small cell lung cancer. Findings and limits, study-wide: Of the tissues analyzed, uninvolved adjacent lung showed maximal T cell clonality, greater than tumor.

Some clones are missing from TCRdb's copy, which holds only in-frame ones; the method was immunoSEQ multiplex PCR. The sample has around 90,000 clones; around 81% are singletons. This clone was counted once. Its antigen is undetermined. The sequence derives from a man between 40 and 69 years old with stage II squamous cell lung carcinoma. This specimen consisted of PBMCs, obtained before any cancer treatment.

CDR3 in DNA: TGTGCCAGCAGTTTAGAGGCTGGGAGGGCGGACCCTGAAGCTTTCTTT. Translating it yields CASSLEAGRADPEAFF. The genes are TRBV28 and TRBJ1-1; D gene unclear. Per germline, CDR1 MDHEN and CDR2 SYDVKM. The CDR3 sequence is 16 residues long. Trimming took off 2 bases at V and 6 bases at J, with 19 bases between the two ends.